The 25 T cell receptor beta chains in this list originate from one sample, sequenced in a study of cytomegalovirus exposure and HLA in healthy donors. Researchers ran the PCR with 60 Vbeta and 13 Jbeta primers. The data were produced by immunoSEQ multiplex PCR, yet TCRdb's version contains in-frame clones alone and is incomplete. The repertoire holds around 94,000 clones, with around 80% as singletons. What was sequenced was PBMCs. The receptors originated from a male donor in good health and CMV-seropositive.

This chain connects TRBV5-1 to TRBJ2-2, with TRBD2 matching 9 bases. Germline assignment: CDR1 SGHRS and CDR2 YFSETQ. Trimming at V came to 4 bases and at J to 8 bases, leaving 12 bases not matched to a gene. The CDR3 is made up of 16 amino acids. The DNA for the CDR3 is TGCGCCAGCAGCCAGCAGGGTAGCGGGAGACCGGGGGAGCTGTTTTTT. Protein sequence: CASSQQGSGRPGELFF.

The rearrangement uses TRBV18 and TRBJ2-7, with TRBD2 matching over 10 bases. V dropped 0 bases and J dropped 4; count of bases not matched to a gene: 3. CDR1 KGHSH and CDR2 LQKENI come from the germline V gene. The CDR3 runs to 15 residues. Here the CDR3 reads CASSPPSGRRYEQYF. CDR3 DNA sequence: TGTGCCAGCTCACCACCTAGCGGGAGGAGATACGAGCAGTACTTC.

The V and J genes are TRBV19 and TRBJ2-7; maybe TRBD2 (6 bases). The germline CDR1 and CDR2 sequences are LNHDA and SQIVND (reference sequence). The CDR3 loop spans 14 amino acids. The ends were cut back, 5 bases at V and 0 bases at J, with 11 bases in the middle. CDR3 in amino acids: CASSGGISSYEQYF. In DNA form, the CDR3 reads TGTGCCAGTAGTGGCGGGATAAGCTCCTACGAGCAGTACTTC.

The chain combines TRBV7-9 with TRBJ2-1; 11 nucleotides align to TRBD1. The J segment lost 8 bases and the V segment lost 6 bases, leaving 12 bases of the junction unmatched. This CDR3 comprises 16 residues. Germline values: CDR1 SEHNR, CDR2 FQNEAQ (reference sequence). CDR3 nucleotide sequence: TGTGCCAGCAGAGCATATGGACAGGGGGCTTTCGATGAGCAGTTCTTC. Protein product: CASRAYGQGAFDEQFF.

V usage is TRBV7-9 and J usage is TRBJ1-2; 7 bases agree with TRBD1. V lost 6 bases and J lost 3; bases outside the gene matches: 1. The CDR3 has 12 residues. Germline V gives CDR1 SEHNR, CDR2 FQNEAQ (reference sequence). DNA of the CDR3: TGTGCCAGCAGTACAGGGGACTATGGCTACACCTTC. It encodes CASSTGDYGYTF.

The rearrangement joins TRBV2 to TRBJ1-2, with D perhaps TRBD1 (5 bases). With 6 bases removed from V and 2 bases from J, the gap between germline ends came to 10 bases. Per the germline V gene, CDR1 is SNHLY and CDR2 is FYNNEI. This CDR3 is built from 13 residues. CDR3 DNA: TGTGCCAGCAGGGGGCGTCCAAACTATGGCTACACCTTC. Protein sequence: CASRGRPNYGYTF.

The chain uses TRBV7-9 and TRBJ2-1; 7 bases line up with TRBD1. Germline V gene sequence: CDR1 SEHNR, CDR2 FQNEAQ (reference sequence). There are 12 residues in the CDR3. The J segment lost 12 bases and the V segment lost 4 bases, leaving 6 bases of the junction unmatched. The CDR3 region is CASSSPQGWQFF. The CDR3 DNA reads as TGTGCCAGCAGCTCTCCACAGGGGTGGCAGTTCTTC.

The chain combines TRBV11-3 with TRBJ2-5; the D gene is possibly TRBD2 (6 bases). Trimming removed 3 bases at V and 7 bases at J, with 12 bases between. The CDR3 consists of 13 residues. CDR1 is SGHNT and CDR2 is YENEEA in the germline V gene. CDR3 sequence reads: CASSLLPGGTQYF. CDR3 sequence (DNA): TGTGCCAGCAGCTTGCTCCCCGGGGGGACCCAGTACTTC.

V and J are TRBV2 and TRBJ2-7; perhaps TRBD1 as D (6 bases). CDR1 is SNHLY and CDR2 is FYNNEI in the germline V gene. This CDR3 comprises 13 residues. Between the trimmed V and J ends, which lost 6 bases and 0 bases, there was a span of 9 bases. The CDR3 DNA sequence: TGTGCCAGCAGAGGGACATTCTCCTACGAGCAGTACTTC. Protein: CASRGTFSYEQYF.

This clone appeared a few times. The chain is built from TRBV6-5 and TRBJ2-1, with 13 bases that match TRBD2. The CDR3 has 15 residues. CDR1 is MNHEY, CDR2 SVGAGI, per germline. V shed 6 bases and J 6 bases; nucleotides not matched to a gene: 5. The CDR3 nucleotides read TGTGCCAGCAGCAACGGACTAGCGGGAGCCAATGAGCAGTTCTTC. It translates to CASSNGLAGANEQFF.

The chain uses TRBV30 and TRBJ1-1; unclear D gene. Deletions cut 4 bases from V and 5 bases from J, with 14 bases between. CDR1 is GTSNPN, CDR2 SVGIG, per germline (reference sequence). The CDR3 covers 13 residues. DNA of the CDR3: TGTGCCTGGACCCCCCCCGGGTTAACTGAAGCTTTCTTT. Translated: CAWTPPGLTEAFF.

This sequence joins TRBV28 and TRBJ1-2, with TRBD1 matching over 10 bases. The CDR3 extends over 12 amino acids. The trim removed 8 bases at V and 6 bases at J, leaving 3 bases unmatched. Germline CDR1 and CDR2: MDHEN and SYDVKM. CDR3 protein: CASGDRGNGYTF. As DNA, the CDR3 is TGTGCCAGCGGGGACAGGGGAAATGGCTACACCTTC.

This clone has only one observation. The chain uses TRBV7-8 and TRBJ2-1; D is unresolved. There are 10 residues in the CDR3. The germline V gene has CDR1 SGHVS and CDR2 FQNEAQ. V lost 3 bases and J lost 10, with 4 bases in between. Written as DNA, the CDR3 is TGTGCCAGCAGCTTGGAGGAGCAGTTCTTC. Its protein is CASSLEEQFF.

V is TRBV15 and J is TRBJ2-3, with 9 bases fitting TRBD2. V lost 2 bases and J lost 2; bases outside the gene matches: 5. CDR1 is LNHNV and CDR2 is YYDKDF in the germline V gene (reference sequence). The CDR3 contains 16 residues. CDR3 residues: CATSRTLAGSTDTQYF. The CDR3, as DNA: TGTGCCACCAGCAGAACTCTAGCGGGATCCACAGATACGCAGTATTTT.

V and J are TRBV6-1 and TRBJ1-2, with D perhaps TRBD1 (5 bases). CDR1 is MNHNS and CDR2 is SASEGT in the germline V gene. The CDR3 extends over 15 amino acids. V was clipped by 6 bases and J by 2 bases, with 16 bases between them. The CDR3 region has the DNA TGTGCCAGCAGGATAGGGCAGGGTCAAAACTATGGCTACACCTTC. It specifies CASRIGQGQNYGYTF.

This clone was picked up one time. The CDR3 DNA is TGCGCCAGCAGGACCACCCCGGGTTACAATGAGCAGTTCTTC. Its translation: CASRTTPGYNEQFF. This chain links TRBV10-2 with TRBJ2-1; D unclear. The CDR3 contains 14 residues. V lost 6 bases to trimming and J lost 4 bases, with 13 bases between them. CDR1 is WSHSY, CDR2 SAAADI, per germline.

The rearrangement joins TRBV5-4 to TRBJ2-3; a weak D match, TRBD2 (6 bases). From germline, CDR1 is SGHNT and CDR2 YYREEE (reference sequence). This CDR3 comprises 16 residues. Trimming removed 6 bases from V and 1 base from J, with 18 bases in between. Here the CDR3 DNA reads TGTGCCAGCACCCCCCCCCAGGAGCGGGGCACAGATACGCAGTATTTT. This sequence encodes CASTPPQERGTDTQYF.

The gene calls are TRBV19 and TRBJ1-5, with 7 bases that match TRBD1. The V segment lost 5 bases and the J segment 4 bases; nucleotides outside the gene matches: 5. The CDR3 extends over 14 amino acids. Germline V gene data show CDR1 as LNHDA and CDR2 as SQIVND (reference sequence). In DNA, the CDR3 is TGTGCCAGTAGTTTCGGGACAGAAAATCAGCCCCAGCATTTT. It translates to CASSFGTENQPQHF.

The J gene is TRBJ2-2, the V gene TRBV30, with D hard to call. CDR1 is GTSNPN, CDR2 SVGIG, per germline (reference sequence). The CDR3 has 14 amino acids. Trimming removed 1 base from V and 8 bases from J, with 14 bases in between. CDR3 loop: CAWSDGSTPGELFF. The CDR3 nucleotides are TGTGCCTGGAGTGACGGGTCTACCCCAGGGGAGCTGTTTTTT.

This clone was detected only a few times. V is TRBV6-4 and J is TRBJ2-3; TRBD1 matches 9 bases. The V and J ends lost 4 bases and 0 bases, in that order; junction bases with no gene match: 2. CDR3 size: 15 residues. CDR1 MRHNA and CDR2 SNTAGT come from the germline V gene. The CDR3 sequence: CASSATGGSTDTQYF. The CDR3 DNA sequence: TGTGCCAGCAGTGCGACAGGGGGAAGCACAGATACGCAGTATTTT.

The CDR3 bases are TGTGCCAGCAGTTTATCCGACAGGGGATCTGGAAACACCATATATTTT. Amino acids: CASSLSDRGSGNTIYF. The V gene is TRBV28, the J gene TRBJ1-3; TRBD1 matches at 8 bases. The germline V gene encodes CDR1 MDHEN and CDR2 SYDVKM. V lost 1 base, J lost 1 base, and 3 bases stayed unmatched. The CDR3 consists of 16 residues.

The chain couples TRBV19 to TRBJ2-7; 9 bases line up with TRBD1. The CDR3 runs 15 residues. V lost 3 bases and J lost 4; bases outside the gene matches: 7. CDR1 and CDR2 from the germline V gene are LNHDA and SQIVND (reference sequence). As DNA, the CDR3 is TGTGCCAGTAGTATGGGGACAGGGCCTCTGTACGAGCAGTACTTC. Residues: CASSMGTGPLYEQYF.

This clone was recorded a few times. V gene TRBV29-1 combines with J gene TRBJ1-4, with 9 bases aligning to TRBD1. CDR1 and CDR2 (germline): SQVTM, ANQGSEA. The CDR3 runs to 14 residues. V trimming: 4 bases; J trimming: 8 bases; junction bases outside the gene matches: 8. The CDR3 spells CSVGGTGRNEKLFF. As DNA, the CDR3 is TGCAGCGTTGGGGGGACAGGGCGTAACGAAAAACTGTTTTTT.

The chain couples TRBV9 to TRBJ2-3; 8 positions agree with TRBD2. The CDR3 is 14 amino acids. Germline V lookup: CDR1 SGDLS, CDR2 YYNGEE. V was pared by 6 bases and J by 2 bases, with 5 bases of the junction left unmatched. The CDR3 sequence: CASMRGDTTDTQYF. CDR3 bases: TGTGCCAGCATGCGGGGGGACACCACAGATACGCAGTATTTT.

There are a few counts of this clone. The chain links TRBV7-6 to TRBJ2-5; 9 bases agree with TRBD1. V trimming: 1 base; J trimming: 4 bases; junction bases outside the gene matches: 4. In germline, CDR1 is SGHVS, CDR2 FNYEAQ. The CDR3 totals 15 residues. The CDR3: CASSLGTGVGETQYF. CDR3 coding DNA: TGTGCCAGCAGCTTAGGGACAGGGGTAGGAGAGACCCAGTACTTC.